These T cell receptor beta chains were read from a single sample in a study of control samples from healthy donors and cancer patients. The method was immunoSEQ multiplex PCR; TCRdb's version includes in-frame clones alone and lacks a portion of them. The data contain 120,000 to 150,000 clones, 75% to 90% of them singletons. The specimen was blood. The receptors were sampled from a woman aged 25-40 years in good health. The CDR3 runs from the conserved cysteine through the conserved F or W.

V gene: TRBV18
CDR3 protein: CASSPPEIQETQYF

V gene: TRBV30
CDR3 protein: CAWSGGGFADTQYF

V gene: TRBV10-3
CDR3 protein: CAISDPGGQVEGYTF

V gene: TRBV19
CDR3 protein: CASSVLGGELFF

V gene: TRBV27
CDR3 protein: CASSPVYMNTEAFF

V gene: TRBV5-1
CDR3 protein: CASSWEPQTRINEQFF

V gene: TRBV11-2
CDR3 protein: CALGGLAGGPGSYNEQFF

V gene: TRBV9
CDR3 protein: CASSVSGGPYEQYF

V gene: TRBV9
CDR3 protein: CASGDQPQHF

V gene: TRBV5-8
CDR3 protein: CASRPPRQGFYNEQFF

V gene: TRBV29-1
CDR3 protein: CSGVRGLSTDTQYF

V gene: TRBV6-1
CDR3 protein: CASSEVEDSPLHF

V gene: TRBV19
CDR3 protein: CASAGDFSYEQYF

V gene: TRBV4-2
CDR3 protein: CASRQGQMNTEAFF

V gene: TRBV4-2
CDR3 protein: CASSQVAGALPYNEQFF

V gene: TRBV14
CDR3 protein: CASSPPGRLNSPLHF

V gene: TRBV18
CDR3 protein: CASSPGTAYEQYF

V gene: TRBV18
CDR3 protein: CASSPVGAANTGELFF

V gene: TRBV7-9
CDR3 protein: CASSLPGADTQYF

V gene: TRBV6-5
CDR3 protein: CASSLTGATGELFF

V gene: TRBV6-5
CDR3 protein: CASRNPGGREQQFF

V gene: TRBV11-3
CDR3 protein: CASSLGTNTEAFF

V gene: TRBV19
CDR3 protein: CASSILVAGGYTF

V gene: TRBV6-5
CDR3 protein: CASSLAGGPFNEQFF